The entry that follows covers one T cell receptor (beta chain) sequence. Its target is not known. The CDR3 is 21 amino acids. CDR1 ENHRY and CDR2 SYGVKD come from the germline V gene. V lost 2 bases, J lost 0 bases, and 15 bases stayed unmatched. These data are taken from a study of response to subunit inactivated influenza vaccine. TCRdb re-derived calls from the RT-PCR reads in MiXCR, one entry per CDR3 protein. This table has approximately 480,000 distinct CDR3 sequences, around 9.9% appearing once. General study results and limits: The authors offered the suggestion that each seasonal influenza vaccination recruits few new T cells.

The source is a man between 45 and 60 years old who received an inactivated influenza vaccine. This specimen consisted of PBMCs from blood, obtained around seven weeks after vaccination. The J gene is TRBJ2-2, the V gene TRBV10-3; 10 bases agree with TRBD2. CDR3 DNA: TGTGCCATCAGTGAGAGGCCCTATCTAGCGGGAGAGATCTCGAACACCGGGGAGCTGTTTTTT. Translated: CAISERPYLAGEISNTGELFF.